This T cell receptor beta chain was recovered during a study of identical twins. The CDR3 is 12 amino acids. The germline V and J ends were trimmed by 10 bases and 6 bases, with 15 bases remaining between them. A note on this clonotype: The target antigen is unknown.

Everyone who gave samples was a healthy Caucasian. General study results and limits: Twin-shared out-of-frame alpha sequences were enriched for low generation probability.

Each CDR3 protein gets one entry after TCRdb re-called the 5' RACE reads with MiXCR. The sample lists approximately 190,000 distinct CDR3 sequences, roughly 15% seen once, with less than 45% in the top ten. Separately, the same data were catalogued under a study of T cells expressing NK-cell markers. That investigation notes: Source material for TCR beta repertoires consisted of sorted CD3+CD56+NKG2C+, CD3+CD56+NKG2C- and CD3+CD56-NKG2C+ T cells.

The sequence derives from a woman between 18 and 29 years old in good health. Sample: CD8+ T cells sorted from blood. The J gene is TRBJ1-1, the V gene TRBV12-3 or TRBV12-4, with D maybe TRBD1 (5 bases). In nucleotides, the CDR3 is TGTGCCACGGAGGCAGGGCGGGCTGAAGCTTTCTTT. Its translation: CATEAGRAEAFF.